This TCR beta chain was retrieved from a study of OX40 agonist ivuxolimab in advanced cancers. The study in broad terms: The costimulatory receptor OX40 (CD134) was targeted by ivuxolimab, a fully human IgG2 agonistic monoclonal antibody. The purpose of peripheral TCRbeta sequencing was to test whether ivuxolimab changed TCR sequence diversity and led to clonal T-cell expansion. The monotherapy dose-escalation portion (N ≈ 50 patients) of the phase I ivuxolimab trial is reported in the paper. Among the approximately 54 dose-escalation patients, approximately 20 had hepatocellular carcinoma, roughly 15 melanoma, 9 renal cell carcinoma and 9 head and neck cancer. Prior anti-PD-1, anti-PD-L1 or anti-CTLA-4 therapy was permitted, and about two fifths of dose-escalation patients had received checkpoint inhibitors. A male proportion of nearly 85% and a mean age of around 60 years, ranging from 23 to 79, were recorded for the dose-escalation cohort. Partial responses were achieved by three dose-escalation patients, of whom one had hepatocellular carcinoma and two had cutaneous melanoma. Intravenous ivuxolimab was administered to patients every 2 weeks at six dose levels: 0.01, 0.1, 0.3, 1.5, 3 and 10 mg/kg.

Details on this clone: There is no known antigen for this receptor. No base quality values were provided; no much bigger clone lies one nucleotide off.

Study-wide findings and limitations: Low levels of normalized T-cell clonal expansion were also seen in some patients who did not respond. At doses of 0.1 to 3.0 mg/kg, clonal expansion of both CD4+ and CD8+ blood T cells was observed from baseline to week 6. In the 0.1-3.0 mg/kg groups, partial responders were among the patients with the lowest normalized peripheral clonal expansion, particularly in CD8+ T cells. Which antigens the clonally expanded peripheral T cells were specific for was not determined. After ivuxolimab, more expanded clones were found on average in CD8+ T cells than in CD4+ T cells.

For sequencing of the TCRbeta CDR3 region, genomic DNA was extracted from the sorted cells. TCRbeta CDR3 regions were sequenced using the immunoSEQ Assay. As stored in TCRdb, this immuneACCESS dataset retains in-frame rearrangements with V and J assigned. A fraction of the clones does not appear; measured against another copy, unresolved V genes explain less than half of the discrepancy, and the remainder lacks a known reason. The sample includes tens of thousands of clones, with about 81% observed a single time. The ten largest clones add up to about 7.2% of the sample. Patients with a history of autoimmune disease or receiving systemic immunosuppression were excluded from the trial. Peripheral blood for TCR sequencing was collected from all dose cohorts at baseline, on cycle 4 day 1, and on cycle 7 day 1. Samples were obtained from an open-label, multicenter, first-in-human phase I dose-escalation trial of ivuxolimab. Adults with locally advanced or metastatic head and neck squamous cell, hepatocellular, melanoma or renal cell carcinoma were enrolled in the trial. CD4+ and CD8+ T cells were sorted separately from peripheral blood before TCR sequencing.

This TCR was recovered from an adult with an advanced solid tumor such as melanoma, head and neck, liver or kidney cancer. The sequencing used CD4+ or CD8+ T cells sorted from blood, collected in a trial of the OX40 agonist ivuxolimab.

The nucleotides are TGTGCCAGTAGTACCCTAGCGGGAGGCTTTAACGAGCAGTACTTC. Translated, this is CASSTLAGGFNEQYF. The chain links TRBV19 with TRBJ2-7; 11 bases in the middle match TRBD2. Germline trimming: 4 bases from V, 5 bases from J; junction bases outside gene matches: 7. The germline V gene (reference sequence) specifies LNHDA as CDR1 and SQIVND as CDR2. Including the terminal cysteine and phenylalanine, the CDR3 comprises 15 residues. Only CDR3 DNA remains: 45 bases, in frame from the first base.